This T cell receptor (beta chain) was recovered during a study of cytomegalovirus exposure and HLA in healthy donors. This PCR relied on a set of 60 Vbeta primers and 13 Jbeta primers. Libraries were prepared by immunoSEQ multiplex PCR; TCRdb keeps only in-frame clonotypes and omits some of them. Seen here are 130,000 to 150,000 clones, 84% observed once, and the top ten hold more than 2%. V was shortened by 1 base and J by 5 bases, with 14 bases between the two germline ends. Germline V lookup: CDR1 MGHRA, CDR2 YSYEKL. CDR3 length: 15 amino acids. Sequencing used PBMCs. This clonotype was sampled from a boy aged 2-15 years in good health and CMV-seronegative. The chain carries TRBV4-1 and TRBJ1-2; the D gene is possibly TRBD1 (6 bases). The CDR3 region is CASSQVVGGLYGYTF. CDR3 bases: TGCGCCAGCAGCCAAGTGGTCGGGGGGCTGTATGGCTACACCTTC.